This is a list of T cell receptor beta chains from one sample in a study of blood T cell repertoires in COVID-19. TCRdb keeps only in-frame clones here, not all; method: immunoSEQ multiplex PCR. The data hold about 15,000 clones, with more than 80% observed a single time. The sample comprised peripheral blood. All receptors come from a human donor in a cohort sampled during active COVID-19. CDR3s include the opening cysteine and the closing phenylalanine or tryptophan. The D gene is left open where the match is weak. The size of a clone is reported for some rows only, either as once, few or many, or as a class for expanded clones.

j_gene: TRBJ1-3
v_gene: TRBV3-1/TRBV3-2
d_gene: -
abundance: -
CDR3nt: TGTGCCAGCAGCCAAGGAAGCCCTATCTCTGGAAACACCATATATTTT
CDR3aa: CASSQGSPISGNTIYF

j_gene: TRBJ2-1
v_gene: TRBV6-6
d_gene: TRBD1
abundance: once
CDR3nt: TGTGCCAGCAAGATGGGGACAGGGGGCCACAATGAGCAGTTCTTC
CDR3aa: CASKMGTGGHNEQFF

j_gene: TRBJ2-1
v_gene: TRBV11-1
d_gene: -
abundance: -
CDR3nt: TGTGCCAGCAGCCCCCCGGGGATGCCTTCCTACAATGAGCAGTTCTTC
CDR3aa: CASSPPGMPSYNEQFF

j_gene: TRBJ2-3
v_gene: TRBV5-4
d_gene: TRBD1
abundance: -
CDR3nt: TGTGCCAGCAGCTTTCAGGGGGCAGCAGATACGCAGTATTTT
CDR3aa: CASSFQGAADTQYF

j_gene: TRBJ2-5
v_gene: TRBV21-1
d_gene: -
abundance: -
CDR3nt: TGTGCCAGCAGCAGGACAGGAAAGGGAGAAGAGACCCAGTACTTC
CDR3aa: CASSRTGKGEETQYF

j_gene: TRBJ1-2
v_gene: TRBV27
d_gene: -
abundance: -
CDR3nt: TGTGCCAGCAGTAAGGGACTTCTCTATGGCTACACCTTC
CDR3aa: CASSKGLLYGYTF

j_gene: TRBJ1-2
v_gene: TRBV18
d_gene: TRBD1
abundance: -
CDR3nt: TGTGCCAGCTCACCACTGGTCGGACAGGGGCAGTATGGCTACACCTTC
CDR3aa: CASSPLVGQGQYGYTF

j_gene: TRBJ2-3
v_gene: TRBV4-2
d_gene: TRBD2
abundance: -
CDR3nt: TGTGCCAGCAGCCAAGATGCGCGGGAGCGCACAGATACGCAGTATTTT
CDR3aa: CASSQDARERTDTQYF

j_gene: TRBJ1-5
v_gene: TRBV9
d_gene: -
abundance: -
CDR3nt: TGTGCCAGCAGTAGGGGGGGGTTTCAGCCCCAGCATTTT
CDR3aa: CASSRGGFQPQHF

j_gene: TRBJ1-1
v_gene: TRBV7-2
d_gene: TRBD1
abundance: -
CDR3nt: TGTGCCAGCAGCTCGGACAGGGAGAGAGAAGCTTTCTTT
CDR3aa: CASSSDREREAFF

j_gene: TRBJ2-5
v_gene: TRBV5-4
d_gene: TRBD2
abundance: -
CDR3nt: TGTGCCAGCAGCTTGGCTAGCGGGTTTCAGGGGACCCAGTACTTC
CDR3aa: CASSLASGFQGTQYF

j_gene: TRBJ1-1
v_gene: TRBV28
d_gene: -
abundance: -
CDR3nt: TGTGCCAGCAGCCCCCTTCGACAGGCTAACACTGAAGCTTTCTTT
CDR3aa: CASSPLRQANTEAFF

j_gene: TRBJ2-5
v_gene: TRBV10-2
d_gene: TRBD2
abundance: -
CDR3nt: TGCGCCAGCAGTATCGGGCCTAGCGGAGGAGAGACCCAGTACTTC
CDR3aa: CASSIGPSGGETQYF

j_gene: TRBJ2-7
v_gene: TRBV2
d_gene: TRBD2
abundance: once
CDR3nt: TGTGCCAGCAGTGAAGGGCAGGGACTAGCGGGAGAGGGGGACGAGCAGTACTTC
CDR3aa: CASSEGQGLAGEGDEQYF

j_gene: TRBJ2-2
v_gene: TRBV24-1
d_gene: -
abundance: -
CDR3nt: TGTGCCACCAGTGACCCTAACACCGGGGAGCTGTTTTTT
CDR3aa: CATSDPNTGELFF

j_gene: TRBJ2-2
v_gene: TRBV7-2
d_gene: TRBD2
abundance: -
CDR3nt: TGTGCCAGCAGCTTCCAGGGACTAGCGGGAGGAGGTGCCGGGGAGCTGTTTTTT
CDR3aa: CASSFQGLAGGGAGELFF

j_gene: TRBJ1-2
v_gene: TRBV24-1
d_gene: -
abundance: -
CDR3nt: TGTGCCACCAGTGATGGGGCAGGGGAGGGCAACTATGGCTACACCTTC
CDR3aa: CATSDGAGEGNYGYTF

j_gene: TRBJ2-1
v_gene: TRBV9
d_gene: TRBD1
abundance: -
CDR3nt: TGTGCCAGCAGCGTATTAGAGGGGGCTACCTCCTACAATGAGCAGTTCTTC
CDR3aa: CASSVLEGATSYNEQFF

j_gene: TRBJ2-2
v_gene: TRBV6-5
d_gene: -
abundance: -
CDR3nt: TGTGCCAGTGGGGGGTACAGGGAGCTGTTTTTT
CDR3aa: CASGGYRELFF

j_gene: TRBJ1-5
v_gene: TRBV7-2
d_gene: -
abundance: -
CDR3nt: TGTGCCAGCAGCTACGGGGGTTATAGCAATCAGCCCCAGCATTTT
CDR3aa: CASSYGGYSNQPQHF

j_gene: TRBJ2-2
v_gene: TRBV7-8
d_gene: TRBD2
abundance: -
CDR3nt: TGTGCCAGTCGAAAAGGGAGGGGCAATCCGAACACCGGGGAGCTGTTTTTT
CDR3aa: CASRKGRGNPNTGELFF

j_gene: TRBJ2-4
v_gene: TRBV9
d_gene: -
abundance: -
CDR3nt: TGTGCCAGCACCCCCCGGGGTCAGATCATAGCCAAAAACATTCAGTACTTC
CDR3aa: CASTPRGQIIAKNIQYF

j_gene: TRBJ2-7
v_gene: TRBV29-1
d_gene: -
abundance: -
CDR3nt: TGCAGCGTTGAAGATCAAAGCGGTCGTTACGAGCAGTACTTC
CDR3aa: CSVEDQSGRYEQYF

j_gene: TRBJ1-2
v_gene: TRBV9
d_gene: TRBD1
abundance: -
CDR3nt: TGTGCCAGCAGCGCGGCGGACAGGAACAACTATGGCTACACCTTC
CDR3aa: CASSAADRNNYGYTF